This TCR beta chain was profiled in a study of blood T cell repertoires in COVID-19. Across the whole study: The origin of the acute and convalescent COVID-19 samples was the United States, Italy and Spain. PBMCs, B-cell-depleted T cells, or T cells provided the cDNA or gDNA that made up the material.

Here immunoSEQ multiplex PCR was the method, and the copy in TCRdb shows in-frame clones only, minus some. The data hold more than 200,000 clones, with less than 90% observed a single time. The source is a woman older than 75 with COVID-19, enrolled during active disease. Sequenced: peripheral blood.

Here the CDR3 reads CATSDPGTSGGPFQETQYF. As DNA, the CDR3 is TGTGCCACCAGTGATCCGGGGACTAGCGGGGGACCCTTCCAAGAGACCCAGTACTTC. V and J are TRBV24-1 and TRBJ2-5, with 14 positions matching TRBD2. CDR3 length: 19 amino acids. Trimming took 3 bases from V and 1 from J; bases not matched to a gene: 9. Germline V lookup: CDR1 KGHDR, CDR2 SFDVKD.